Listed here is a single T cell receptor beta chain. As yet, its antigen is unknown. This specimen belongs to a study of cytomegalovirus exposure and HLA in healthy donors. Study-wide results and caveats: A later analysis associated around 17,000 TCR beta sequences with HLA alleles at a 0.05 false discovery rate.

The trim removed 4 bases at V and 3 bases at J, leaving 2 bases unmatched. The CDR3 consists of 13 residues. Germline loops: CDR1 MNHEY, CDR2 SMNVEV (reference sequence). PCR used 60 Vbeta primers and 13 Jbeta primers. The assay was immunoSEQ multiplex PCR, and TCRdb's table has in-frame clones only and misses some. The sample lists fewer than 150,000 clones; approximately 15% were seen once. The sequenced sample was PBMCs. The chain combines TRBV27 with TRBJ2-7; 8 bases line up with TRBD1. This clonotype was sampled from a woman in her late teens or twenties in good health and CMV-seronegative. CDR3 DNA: TGTGCCAGCAGTTCGGACAGGGTCTACGAGCAGTACTTC. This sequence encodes CASSSDRVYEQYF.